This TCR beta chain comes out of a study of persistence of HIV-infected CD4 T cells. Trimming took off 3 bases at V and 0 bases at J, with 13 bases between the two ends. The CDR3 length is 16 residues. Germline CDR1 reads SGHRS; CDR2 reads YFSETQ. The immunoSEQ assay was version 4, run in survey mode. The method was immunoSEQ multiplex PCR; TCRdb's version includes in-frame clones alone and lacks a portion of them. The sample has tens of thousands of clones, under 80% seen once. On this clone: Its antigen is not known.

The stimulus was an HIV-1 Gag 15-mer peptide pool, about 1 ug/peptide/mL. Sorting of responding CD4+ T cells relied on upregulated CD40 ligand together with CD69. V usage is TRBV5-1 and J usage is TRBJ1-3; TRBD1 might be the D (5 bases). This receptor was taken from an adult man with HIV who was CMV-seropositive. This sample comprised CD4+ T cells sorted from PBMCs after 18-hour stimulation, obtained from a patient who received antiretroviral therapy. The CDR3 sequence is CASSSRDSSSGNTIYF. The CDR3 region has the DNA TGCGCCAGCAGCTCCAGGGACTCTAGCTCTGGAAACACCATATATTTT.